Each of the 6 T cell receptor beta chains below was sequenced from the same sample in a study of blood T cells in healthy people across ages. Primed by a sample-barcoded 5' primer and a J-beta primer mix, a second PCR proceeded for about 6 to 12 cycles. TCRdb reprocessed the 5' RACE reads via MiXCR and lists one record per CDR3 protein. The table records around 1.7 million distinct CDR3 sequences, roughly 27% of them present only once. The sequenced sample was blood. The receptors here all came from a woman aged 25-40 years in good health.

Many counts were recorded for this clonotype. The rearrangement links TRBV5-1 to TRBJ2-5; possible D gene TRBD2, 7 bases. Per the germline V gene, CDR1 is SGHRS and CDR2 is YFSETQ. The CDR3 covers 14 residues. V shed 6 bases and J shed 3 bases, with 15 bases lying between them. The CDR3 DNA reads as TGCGCCAGCATGCGCGGGGGCACAAAAGAGACCCAGTACTTC. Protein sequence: CASMRGGTKETQYF.

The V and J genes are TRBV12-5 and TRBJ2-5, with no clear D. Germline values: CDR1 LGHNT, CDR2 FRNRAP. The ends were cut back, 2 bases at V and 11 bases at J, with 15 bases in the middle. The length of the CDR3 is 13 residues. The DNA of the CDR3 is TGTGCTAGTGGTTTGTCATCTAACAATGAGCAGTACTTC. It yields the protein CASGLSSNNEQYF.

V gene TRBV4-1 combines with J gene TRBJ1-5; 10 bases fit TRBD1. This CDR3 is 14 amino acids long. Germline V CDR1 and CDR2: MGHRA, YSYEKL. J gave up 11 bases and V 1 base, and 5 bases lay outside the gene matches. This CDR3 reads CASSQGQGAETQHF. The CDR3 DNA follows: TGCGCCAGCAGCCAAGGACAGGGGGCCGAGACCCAGCATTTT.

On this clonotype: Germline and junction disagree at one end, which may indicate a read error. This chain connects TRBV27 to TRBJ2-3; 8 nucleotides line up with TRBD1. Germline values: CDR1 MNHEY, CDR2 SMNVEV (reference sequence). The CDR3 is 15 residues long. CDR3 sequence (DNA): TGTGCCAACAGTTATCAGGACAGGGCCACAGATACGCAGTATTTT. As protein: CANSYQDRATDTQYF.

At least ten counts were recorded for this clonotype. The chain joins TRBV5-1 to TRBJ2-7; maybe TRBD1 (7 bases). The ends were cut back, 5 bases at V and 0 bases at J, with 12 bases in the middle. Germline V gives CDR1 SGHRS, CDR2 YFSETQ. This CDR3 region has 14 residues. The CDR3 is CASREGQNSYEQYF. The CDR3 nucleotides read TGCGCCAGCAGGGAGGGACAGAACTCCTACGAGCAGTACTTC.

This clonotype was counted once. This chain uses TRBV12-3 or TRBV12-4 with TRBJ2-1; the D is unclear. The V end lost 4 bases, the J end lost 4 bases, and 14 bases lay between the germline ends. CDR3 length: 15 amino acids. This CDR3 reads CASSSPDLNYNEQFF. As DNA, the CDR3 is TGTGCCAGCAGTTCCCCGGATCTTAATTACAATGAGCAGTTCTTC.